Detailed here is one TCR beta chain. In the authors' methods: Amplification with reference gene primers provided the estimates of nucleated cell counts. The table came from immunoSEQ multiplex PCR; TCRdb's copy has only in-frame clones and leaves some out. Clone size and V and J calls were adopted from that table, with D and trimming inferred from the DNA. The repertoire has some 150,000 clones, around nine tenths of them found once; the top ten carry roughly 8%. This sample is drawn from a study of blood T cell repertoires in COVID-19. Overall study context: Collection of acute and convalescent COVID-19 samples took place in the United States, Italy and Spain. From T cells, B-cell-depleted T cells, or PBMCs came the material, which was cDNA or gDNA.

With V trimmed by 3 bases and J by 5 bases, 10 bases remained unmatched. The V gene's germline CDR1 is SGHRS and CDR2 YFSETQ. The CDR3 length is 15 residues. The chain is built from TRBV5-1 and TRBJ1-1; 7 bases are a match to TRBD1. The sample comprised peripheral blood. This receptor was identified in a woman aged 45-65 years with active or convalescent COVID-19. CDR3 amino acids: CASSSENRGYTEAFF. The CDR3 nucleotides are TGCGCCAGCAGCTCGGAGAACAGGGGATATACTGAAGCTTTCTTT. Full variable domain (remainder filled in from reference TRBV5-1 and TRBJ1-1): KAGVTQTPRYLIKTRGQQVTLSCSPISGHRSVSWYQQTPGQGLQFLFEYFSETQRNKGNFPGRFSGRQFSNSRSEMNVSTLELGDSALYLCASSSENRGYTEAFFGQGTRLTVV.